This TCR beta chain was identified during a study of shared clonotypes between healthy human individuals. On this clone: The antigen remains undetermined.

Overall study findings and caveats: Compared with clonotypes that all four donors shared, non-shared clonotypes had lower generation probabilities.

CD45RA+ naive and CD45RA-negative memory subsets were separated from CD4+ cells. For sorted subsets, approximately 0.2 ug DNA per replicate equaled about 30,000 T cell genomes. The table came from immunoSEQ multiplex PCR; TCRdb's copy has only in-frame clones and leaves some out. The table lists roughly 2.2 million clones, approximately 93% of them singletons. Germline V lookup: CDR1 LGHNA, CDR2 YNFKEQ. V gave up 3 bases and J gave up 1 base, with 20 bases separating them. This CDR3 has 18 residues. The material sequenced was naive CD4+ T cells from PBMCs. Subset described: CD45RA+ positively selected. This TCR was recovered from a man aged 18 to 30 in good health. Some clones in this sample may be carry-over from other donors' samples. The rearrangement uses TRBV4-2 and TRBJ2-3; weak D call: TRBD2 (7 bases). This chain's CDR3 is CASSHPRGAGRGTDTQYF. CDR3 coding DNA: TGTGCCAGCAGCCATCCTCGGGGGGCGGGAAGAGGCACAGATACGCAGTATTTT.